This TCR beta chain is drawn from a study of blood T cell repertoires in COVID-19. Study-wide background: Whether acute or convalescent, the COVID-19 samples came from the United States, Italy and Spain. Nucleic acid was either cDNA or gDNA, and it came from T cells, B-cell-depleted T cells, or PBMCs.

Original processing notes: Estimation of nucleated cell counts was performed using reference gene primer amplification. Generated by immunoSEQ multiplex PCR, the TCRdb table keeps only in-frame clones and is missing some. The V and J calls and clone size come from that table; D and trimming were worked out from the DNA. The repertoire includes roughly 61,000 clones, 75% to 95% of them detected once, and under 3% sits in the top ten. Trimming cost V 4 bases and J 1 base; bases outside gene matches: 9. The CDR3 spans 18 residues. The germline V gene has CDR1 SGHRS and CDR2 YFSETQ. The sequence was collected from a man between 60 and 75 years old with acute or convalescent COVID-19. The sample was peripheral blood. V is TRBV5-1 and J is TRBJ2-6, with TRBD1 identical over 9 bases. The CDR3 DNA follows: TGCGCCAGCAGCGGCTCCGGGACAGGGAGATCTGGGGCCAACGTCCTGACTTTC. Its protein product is CASSGSGTGRSGANVLTF.